The 30 T cell receptor beta chains below come from one sample, sequenced in a study of T cells expressing NK-cell markers (dated by TCRdb to the early 2020s). The method behind the library was 5' RACE. The sequencing machine was an Illumina HiSeq 2000. TCRdb reanalyzed the reads, keeping one entry per CDR3 protein sequence and omitting DNA. This sample's table carries around 100,000 distinct CDR3 sequences. The ten biggest clones cover about 18% of the sample. The sample consisted of blood T cells: a sorted CD56 or NKG2C T cell subset, CD4+ or CD8+ T cells, or bulk PBMC T cells (not recorded which). Receptor source: a woman between 18 and 75 years old in good health.

This chain joins TRBV6-2 or TRBV6-3 and TRBJ2-7; absent DNA, TCRdb's TRBD1 call cannot be checked. The germline V gene has CDR1 MNHEY and CDR2 SVGEGT. The CDR3 sequence is 13 residues long. Here the CDR3 reads CASNYGGAYEQYF.

The rearrangement links TRBV7-3 to TRBJ1-1; TCRdb returns TRBD1, unconfirmable since there is no DNA. Germline V gene lookup returns CDR1 SGHTA and CDR2 FQGTGA. The length of the CDR3 is 13 residues. The CDR3 loop is CASSWTQNTEAFF.

The CDR3 region is CAISESGGNTEAFF. The gene calls are TRBV10-3 and TRBJ1-1. The length of the CDR3 is 14 residues. Germline loops: CDR1 ENHRY, CDR2 SYGVKD.

V is TRBV12-3 or TRBV12-4 and J is TRBJ2-2; with no DNA, the TCRdb D assignment of TRBD1 cannot be verified. The length of the CDR3 is 16 residues. The CDR3 spells CASRERQGANTGELFF.

This chain joins TRBV29-1 and TRBJ2-2; TCRdb proposes TRBD2, but this gene call is untestable without DNA. The CDR3 length is 11 residues. Per germline, CDR1 SQVTM and CDR2 ANQGSEA. CDR3 amino acids: CSVPLTGELFF.

The V and J genes are TRBV29-1 and TRBJ2-1. Germline CDR1 reads SQVTM; CDR2 reads ANQGSEA. This CDR3 is 12 amino acids long. The CDR3 is CSLLTSYNEQFF.

The rearrangement links TRBV7-9 to TRBJ1-1. Germline CDR1 reads SEHNR; CDR2 reads FQNEAQ (reference sequence). The CDR3 sequence is 14 residues long. CDR3 residues: CASSRGPLNTEAFF.

The chain joins TRBV20-1 to TRBJ2-1; no DNA is available, so the TRBD2 call from TCRdb remains unchecked. The CDR3 spans 16 residues. Germline CDR1 DFQATT, CDR2 SNEGSKA (reference sequence). This CDR3 is CSGLAGAWSPYNEQFF.

This chain links TRBV19 with TRBJ2-7; lacking DNA, the TRBD1 call made by TCRdb goes unchecked. This CDR3 has 17 amino acids. Germline V gives CDR1 LNHDA, CDR2 SQIVND (reference sequence). CDR3 sequence: CASSMLPGTPSSYEQYF.

The J gene is TRBJ2-1, the V gene TRBV6-2 or TRBV6-3; lacking DNA, the TRBD2 call made by TCRdb goes unchecked. Per the germline V gene, CDR1 is MNHEY and CDR2 is SVGEGT. The CDR3 runs 15 residues. The CDR3 sequence: CASSYLGGINNEQFF.

The V call is TRBV15, the J call TRBJ2-1. The V gene's germline CDR1 is LNHNV and CDR2 YYDKDF (reference sequence). CDR3 length: 14 amino acids. CDR3 loop: CATSSARLDNEQFF. Full variable domain (outside the CDR3, taken from reference TRBV15 and TRBJ2-1): DAMVIQNPRYQVTQFGKPVTLSCSQTLNHNVMYWYQQKSSQAPKLLFHYYDKDFNNEADTPDNFQSRRPNTSFCFLDIRSPGLGDTAMYLCATSSARLDNEQFFGPGTRLTVL.

The gene calls are TRBV30 and TRBJ2-1; without DNA, the TCRdb call of TRBD1 cannot be checked. CDR3 size: 21 residues. Looked up from germline, CDR1 is GTSNPN and CDR2 is SVGIG (reference sequence). The CDR3 protein is CAWRPIPGQGNEQLIGNEQFF.

This chain uses TRBV27 with TRBJ2-7; the TCRdb call, TRBD1, lacks DNA for checking. Per germline, CDR1 MNHEY and CDR2 SMNVEV (reference sequence). The CDR3 runs 13 residues. CDR3 sequence reads: CASSSGQSYEQYF.

The V and J genes are TRBV4-3 and TRBJ2-3. The CDR3 spans 14 residues. CDR1 is LGHNA and CDR2 is YSLEER in the germline V gene. CDR3 sequence reads: CASSQETHTDTQYF.

This rearrangement joins TRBV14 to TRBJ1-1; the TCRdb call, TRBD1, lacks DNA for checking. CDR3 length: 15 amino acids. CDR1 is SGHDN, CDR2 FVKESK, per germline. CDR3 loop: CASSQVRGYGTEAFF.

The J gene is TRBJ2-1, the V gene TRBV20-1; TCRdb designates TRBD1, a call that cannot be tested without DNA. The CDR3 extends over 13 amino acids. CDR1 is DFQATT and CDR2 is SNEGSKA in the germline V gene (reference sequence). CDR3 loop: CSAREGGFDEQFF.

The chain links TRBV13 to TRBJ1-3. Germline CDR1 reads PRHDT; CDR2 reads FYEKMQ (reference sequence). This CDR3 contains 15 residues. This CDR3 is CASSFGSVSGNTIYF.

The chain employs TRBV24-1 and TRBJ2-1; no DNA is available, so the TRBD1 call from TCRdb remains unchecked. The CDR3 is 15 amino acids. CDR1 and CDR2 from the germline V gene are KGHDR and SFDVKD. The CDR3: CATSDRDRGLHEQFF.

The V and J genes are TRBV19 and TRBJ2-2; absent DNA, TCRdb's TRBD2 call cannot be checked. CDR1 LNHDA and CDR2 SQIVND come from the germline V gene (reference sequence). CDR3 length equals 14 residues. The CDR3 sequence: CASSPSGSTGELFF.

This chain joins TRBV4-3 and TRBJ2-7. Per the germline V gene, CDR1 is LGHNA and CDR2 is YSLEER. This CDR3 contains 16 residues. The CDR3 sequence is CASSQDYFGTTYEQYF.

The chain recombines TRBV20-1 with TRBJ2-3; TCRdb's assignment of TRBD2 cannot be checked, as there is no DNA. The CDR3 loop spans 18 amino acids. CDR1 and CDR2 (germline): DFQATT, SNEGSKA (reference sequence). This CDR3 reads CSATPGTSGGPSTDTQYF.

The chain combines TRBV27 with TRBJ2-2; there is no DNA to check the TCRdb D call of TRBD1. The CDR3 consists of 12 residues. In germline, CDR1 is MNHEY, CDR2 SMNVEV (reference sequence). CDR3 amino acids: CASSPTGWELFF.

V is TRBV29-1 and J is TRBJ2-2. The CDR3 has 13 amino acids. The V gene's germline CDR1 is SQVTM and CDR2 ANQGSEA. The CDR3 protein is CSVVVGAAGELFF.

This chain joins TRBV11-2 and TRBJ2-2; the D call of TRBD2 rests on TCRdb alone, since no DNA is present to check it. Germline CDR1 SGHAT, CDR2 FQNNGV. This CDR3 is 13 amino acids long. The CDR3 here is CASRLANTGELFF. The variable domain in full, with the rest retrieved from reference TRBV11-2 and TRBJ2-2, is EAGVAQSPRYKIIEKRQSVAFWCNPISGHATLYWYQQILGQGPKLLIQFQNNGVVDDSQLPKDRFSAERLKGVDSTLKIQPAKLEDSAVYLCASRLANTGELFFGEGSRLTVL.

The genes are TRBV28 and TRBJ2-3; without DNA, the TCRdb call of TRBD1 cannot be checked. CDR1 and CDR2 (germline): MDHEN, SYDVKM. This CDR3 contains 14 residues. CDR3 amino acids: CASSSQGAADTQYF.

This chain links TRBV30 with TRBJ1-1. The CDR3 covers 13 residues. Germline values: CDR1 GTSNPN, CDR2 SVGIG (reference sequence). The CDR3 is CAWRATLNTEAFF.

The chain couples TRBV7-8 to TRBJ2-4. CDR3 length equals 16 residues. Germline lookup yields CDR1 SGHVS and CDR2 FQNEAQ. The CDR3 sequence is CASSLVTSEAKNIQYF.

The chain links TRBV19 to TRBJ1-1; TCRdb lists TRBD1, though no DNA is available to test this call. CDR1 and CDR2 from the germline V gene are LNHDA and SQIVND (reference sequence). The CDR3 has 16 amino acids. CDR3 in amino acids: CASSIWWGEPNTEAFF.

The chain is built from TRBV7-3 and TRBJ2-1; TCRdb gives TRBD2 as the D gene, but with no DNA this cannot be confirmed. The CDR3 has 15 residues. CDR1 and CDR2 from the germline V gene are SGHTA and FQGTGA. CDR3 protein: CASSLTGLADNEQFF.

The chain recombines TRBV30 with TRBJ2-7. Germline V gene sequence: CDR1 GTSNPN, CDR2 SVGIG (reference sequence). The CDR3 sequence is 14 residues long. The CDR3 reads CAWSVPSESYEQYF.